Listed here is a single T cell receptor (beta chain). Its cognate antigen has yet to be identified. There are no base qualities to consult, and no much larger clone falls within one base. This specimen comes from a study of Ad26.COV2.S vaccination and SARS-CoV-2 variants (dated by TCRdb to the early 2020s). Background for the entire study: Vaccine-arm donors came from COV1001, a multicentre, randomized, double-blind, placebo-controlled phase I-IIa trial of Ad26.COV2.S in healthy adults. Trial participants were randomized into five groups of five, in which low-dose or high-dose Ad26.COV2.S was given once or twice, or placebo was given on both occasions. A total of 32 samples were included in the TCR-sequenced set, comprising about 20 Ad26.COV2.S vaccine recipients, 5 placebo recipients and 8 SARS-CoV-2 convalescent individuals. Blinding of investigators to trial group allocation was maintained during experiments and outcome assessment. Dosing of Ad26.COV2.S was intramuscular, at either 5x10^10 or 1x10^11 viral particles, delivered as one shot or as two shots spaced 56 days apart. The specificity and breadth of SARS-CoV-2-reactive T cell receptors after Ad26.COV2.S vaccination were assessed by TCRbeta repertoire sequencing.

The investigation overall reported the following: The study was not powered for comparison of responses between vaccine doses or regimens. The authors noted that the TCR breadth and depth analyses may have underestimated total T cell responses. Substantial breadth of spike-specific CD8+ and CD4+ T cell responses was reported after vaccination. Ad26.COV2.S recipients had higher spike-specific TCR breadth than placebo recipients (P = 0.0014). Vaccine and placebo recipients had similar non-spike TCR breadth, a finding consistent with the vaccine containing only spike.

The immunoSEQ Assay was the method used to sequence TCRbeta CDR3 regions. After extraction, genomic DNA underwent amplification by bias-controlled multiplex PCR, followed by high-throughput sequencing. The paper's processing steps were these. To quantify the absolute abundance of each unique TCRbeta CDR3 region, sequences were collapsed and filtered. Usable DNA was measured by amplifying reference genes present in all nucleated cells, and TCRbeta template counts were normalized to that usable DNA to estimate T cell fraction. Repertoire TCRs were annotated as SARS-CoV-2-specific by exact matching of V gene, CDR3 amino acid sequence and J gene to a known reactive TCR set. The reference SARS-CoV-2 TCR set was obtained from MIRA and was filtered for enrichment in COVID-19-positive ImmuneCODE repertoires, whereby public or cross-reactive TCRs were removed. Based on the MIRA antigens, annotated TCRs were further analysed at the level of specific ORF or position within ORF. Depth was the summed frequency of annotated unique rearrangements, while breadth was defined as annotated unique rearrangements over total unique productive rearrangements. Two-sided Wilcoxon rank-sum tests were used to compare TCR breadth between groups. TCRdb carries this immuneACCESS record with in-frame sequences only. Its versions omit some clonotypes, under half of them owing to an unresolved V gene in the studies checked, with the rest unexplained. The V and J calls and the clone size are those of that table, but D and trimming were determined from the DNA. Present in this sample are over 400,000 clones, 80% to 90% of which were seen just once. The ten largest clones capture about 2.5% of the sample.

Reading the label with the study, this specimen's treatment or condition is: some 20 received Ad26.COV2.S at low or high dose, single or two shots; five or six received placebo; per-sample allocation not given. Repertoires of vaccine and placebo recipients were sequenced from samples collected on day 63 after the first injection. In Cohort 1b, 25 adults aged 18-55 years were enrolled at a single site in Boston, USA, between 29 July and 7 August 2020. As a vaccine, Ad26.COV2.S was a replication-incompetent adenovirus type 26 vector that expressed a prefusion-stabilized SARS-CoV-2 spike protein derived from the original Wuhan strain. The TCR was taken from a person aged 18 to 65 who received the Ad26.COV2.S COVID-19 vaccine or a placebo. This specimen was peripheral blood, taken in a trial of Ad26.COV2.S vaccine versus placebo.

The CDR3 protein sequence reads: CASSQILAGYETQYF. The DNA sequence is given as TGCGCCAGCAGCCAGATACTAGCGGGGTACGAAACCCAGTACTTC. Recombination connected TRBV4-3 to TRBJ2-5; TRBD2 matches 10 bases in the middle. V and J are trimmed by 3 bases and 8 bases, and the gene matches miss 9 bases of the junction. CDR1 and CDR2 are drawn from the germline V gene: LGHNA, YSLEER. There are 15 amino acids in the CDR3, from cysteine to phenylalanine inclusive. The retained sequence is limited to the CDR3, 45 bases, with the frame set at the first base.